The clone carrying this T cell receptor (beta chain) occurred many times. Its antigen is currently unknown. From RNA transcripts, TCR beta CDR3 regions were amplified. The primer set for the first-round RT-PCR of the TCR CDR3 was HTBI. TCRdb ran MiXCR on the multiplex PCR reads and lists one entry per CDR3 protein. The sample holds about 58,000 distinct CDR3 sequences, about 50% seen once. Germline values: CDR1 MDHEN, CDR2 SYDVKM. This CDR3 is 16 amino acids long. V was shortened by 5 bases and J by 5 bases, with 21 bases between the two germline ends. This specimen belongs to a study of T cells in Graves' hyperthyroidism and ophthalmopathy. Looking at the study overall: Before treatment of any kind, peripheral blood was taken at initial diagnosis. Findings of the study overall: The model identified upcoming ophthalmopathy a median around 6 months ahead of onset.

Each person with ophthalmopathy scored at least 3 on the Clinical Activity Score, reached NOSPECS grade 4 or higher, and had been ill under 3 months. Extraction of PBMCs used 10 ml of fresh peripheral blood. This TCR was sampled from a woman aged 30 to 39 with Graves' ophthalmopathy. Sequencing was carried out using blood. The V gene is TRBV28, the J gene TRBJ1-2, with a possible D match to TRBD1 (6 bases). The CDR3 protein is CASSTRQVRVVYGYTF. DNA for the CDR3: TGTGCCAGCAGTACGCGACAGGTTCGTGTGGTATATGGCTACACCTTC.